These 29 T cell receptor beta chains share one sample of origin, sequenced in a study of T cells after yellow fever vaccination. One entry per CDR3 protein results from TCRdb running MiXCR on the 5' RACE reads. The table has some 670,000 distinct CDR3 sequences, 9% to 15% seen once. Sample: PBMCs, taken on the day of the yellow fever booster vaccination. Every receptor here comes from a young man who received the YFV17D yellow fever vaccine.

This CDR3 is CASTVLQGQPQHF. The CDR3 DNA reads TGTGCCAGCACCGTATTACAGGGCCAGCCCCAGCATTTT. The chain employs TRBV7-2 and TRBJ1-5; perhaps TRBD1 as D (6 bases). Trimming removed 7 bases at V and 7 bases at J, with 14 bases between. The CDR3 loop spans 13 amino acids. The germline V gene has CDR1 SGHTA and CDR2 FQGNSA.

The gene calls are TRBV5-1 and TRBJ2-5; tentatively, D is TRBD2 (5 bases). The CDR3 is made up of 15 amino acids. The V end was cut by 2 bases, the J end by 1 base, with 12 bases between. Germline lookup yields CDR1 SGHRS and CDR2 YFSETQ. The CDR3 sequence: CASSFETRLQETQYF. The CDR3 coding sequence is TGCGCCAGCAGCTTCGAAACTAGACTCCAAGAGACCCAGTACTTC.

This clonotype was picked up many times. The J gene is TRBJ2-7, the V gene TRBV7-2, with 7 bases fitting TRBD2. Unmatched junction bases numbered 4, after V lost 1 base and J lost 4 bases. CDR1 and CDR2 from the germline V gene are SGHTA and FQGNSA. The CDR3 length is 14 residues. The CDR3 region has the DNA TGTGCCAGCAGCTTAGGGCCTAGCGGATACGAGCAGTACTTC. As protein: CASSLGPSGYEQYF.

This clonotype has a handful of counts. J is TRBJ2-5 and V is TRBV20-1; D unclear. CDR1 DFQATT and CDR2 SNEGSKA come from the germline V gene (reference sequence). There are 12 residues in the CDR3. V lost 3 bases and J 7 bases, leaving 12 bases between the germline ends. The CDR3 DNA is TGCAGTGCTAGTCTGGACCTAAGGACCCAGTACTTC. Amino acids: CSASLDLRTQYF.

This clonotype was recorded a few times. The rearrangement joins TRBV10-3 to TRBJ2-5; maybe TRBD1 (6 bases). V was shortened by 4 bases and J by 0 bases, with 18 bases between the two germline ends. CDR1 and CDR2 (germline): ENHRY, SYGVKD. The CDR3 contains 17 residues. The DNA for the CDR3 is TGTGCCATCAGTGCTGAGGGTATAAGGGGGTACCAAGAGACCCAGTACTTC. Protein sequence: CAISAEGIRGYQETQYF.

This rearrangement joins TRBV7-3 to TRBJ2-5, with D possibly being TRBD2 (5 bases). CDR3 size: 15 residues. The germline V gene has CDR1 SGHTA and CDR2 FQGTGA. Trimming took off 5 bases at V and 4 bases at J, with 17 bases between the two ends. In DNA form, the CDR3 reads TGTGCCAGCAGCCTCGGGCCGGGGTCAGCAGAGACCCAGTACTTC. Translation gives CASSLGPGSAETQYF.

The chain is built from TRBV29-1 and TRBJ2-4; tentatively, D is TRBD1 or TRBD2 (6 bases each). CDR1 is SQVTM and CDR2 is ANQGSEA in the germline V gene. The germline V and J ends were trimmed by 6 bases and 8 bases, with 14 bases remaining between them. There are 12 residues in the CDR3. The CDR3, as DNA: TGCAGCGTCGGGGGCGTAGGGGACATTCAGTACTTC. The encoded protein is CSVGGVGDIQYF.

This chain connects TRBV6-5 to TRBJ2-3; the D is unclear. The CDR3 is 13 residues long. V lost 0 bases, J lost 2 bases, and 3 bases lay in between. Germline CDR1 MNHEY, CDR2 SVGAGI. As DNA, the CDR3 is TGTGCCAGCAGTTACTCGAACACAGATACGCAGTATTTT. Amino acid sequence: CASSYSNTDTQYF.

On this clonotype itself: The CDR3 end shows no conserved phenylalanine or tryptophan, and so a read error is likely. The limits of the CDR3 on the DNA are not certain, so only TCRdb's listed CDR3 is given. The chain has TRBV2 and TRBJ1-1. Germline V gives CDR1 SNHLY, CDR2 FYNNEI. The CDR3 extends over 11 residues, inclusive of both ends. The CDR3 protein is CASSGGRDDFL.

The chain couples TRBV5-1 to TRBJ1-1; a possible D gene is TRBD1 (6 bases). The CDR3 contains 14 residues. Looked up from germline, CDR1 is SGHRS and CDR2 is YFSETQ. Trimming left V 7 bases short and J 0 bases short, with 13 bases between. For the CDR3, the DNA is TGCGCCAGCCTCAGACAGGAGATGAACACTGAAGCTTTCTTT. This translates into CASLRQEMNTEAFF.

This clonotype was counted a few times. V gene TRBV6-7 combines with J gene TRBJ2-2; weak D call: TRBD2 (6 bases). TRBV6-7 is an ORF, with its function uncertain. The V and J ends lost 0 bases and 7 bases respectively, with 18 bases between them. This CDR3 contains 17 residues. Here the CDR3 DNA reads TGTGCCAGCAGTTACTCGAAGGCGGGAAGGAATGTCGGGGAGCTGTTTTTT. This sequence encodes CASSYSKAGRNVGELFF.

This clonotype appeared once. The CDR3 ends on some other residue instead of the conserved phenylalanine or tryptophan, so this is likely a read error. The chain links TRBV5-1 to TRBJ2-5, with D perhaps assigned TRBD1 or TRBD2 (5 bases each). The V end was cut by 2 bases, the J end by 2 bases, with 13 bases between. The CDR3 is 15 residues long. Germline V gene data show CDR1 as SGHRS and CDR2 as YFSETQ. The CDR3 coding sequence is TGCGCCAGCAGCTTCCAGGGCTCGGGGCAAGAGACCCAGTACATC. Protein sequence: CASSFQGSGQETQYI.

CDR3 region: CSASPGLPRETQYF. CDR3 DNA: TGCAGTGCTTCGCCGGGACTTCCCCGGGAGACCCAGTACTTC. This chain joins TRBV20-1 and TRBJ2-5, with a weak D call TRBD2 (6 bases). V lost 5 bases and J lost 5, with 18 bases in between. The CDR3 contains 14 residues. Germline CDR1 reads DFQATT; CDR2 reads SNEGSKA (reference sequence).

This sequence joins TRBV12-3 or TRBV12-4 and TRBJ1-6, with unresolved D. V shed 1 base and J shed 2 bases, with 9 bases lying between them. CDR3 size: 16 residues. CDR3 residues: CASSLGLRTYNSPLHF. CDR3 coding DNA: TGTGCCAGCAGTTTAGGCCTTAGGACCTATAATTCACCCCTCCACTTT.

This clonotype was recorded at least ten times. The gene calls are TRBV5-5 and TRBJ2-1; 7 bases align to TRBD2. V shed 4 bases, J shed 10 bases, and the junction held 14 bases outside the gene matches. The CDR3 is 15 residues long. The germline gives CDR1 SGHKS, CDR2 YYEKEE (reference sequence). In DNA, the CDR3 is TGTGCCAGCAGCACCTCTCCCGGGCGGGAGAAGGAGCAGTTCTTC. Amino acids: CASSTSPGREKEQFF. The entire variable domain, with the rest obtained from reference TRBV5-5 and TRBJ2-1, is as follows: DAGVTQSPTHLIKTRGQQVTLRCSPISGHKSVSWYQQVLGQGPQFIFQYYEKEERGRGNFPDRFSARQFPNYSSELNVNALLLGDSALYLCASSTSPGREKEQFFGPGTRLTVL.

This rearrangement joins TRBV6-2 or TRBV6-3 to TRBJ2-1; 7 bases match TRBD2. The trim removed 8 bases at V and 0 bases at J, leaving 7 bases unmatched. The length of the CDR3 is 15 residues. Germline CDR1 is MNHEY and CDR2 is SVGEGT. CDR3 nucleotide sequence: TGTGCCAGCTCAAATGGCGGGGGCTCCTACAATGAGCAGTTCTTC. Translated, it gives CASSNGGGSYNEQFF.

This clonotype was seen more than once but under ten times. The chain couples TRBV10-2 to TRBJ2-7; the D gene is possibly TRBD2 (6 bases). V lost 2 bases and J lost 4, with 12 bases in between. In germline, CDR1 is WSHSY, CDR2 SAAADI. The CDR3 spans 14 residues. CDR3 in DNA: TGCGCCAGCAGTGAGGCGGGGTGGATATACGAGCAGTACTTC. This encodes CASSEAGWIYEQYF.

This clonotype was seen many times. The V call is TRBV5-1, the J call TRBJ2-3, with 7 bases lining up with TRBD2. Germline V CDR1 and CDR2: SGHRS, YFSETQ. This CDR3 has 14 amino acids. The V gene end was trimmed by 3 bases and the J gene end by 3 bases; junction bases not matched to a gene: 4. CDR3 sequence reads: CASSSGTITDTQYF. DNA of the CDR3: TGCGCCAGCAGCTCCGGGACTATAACAGATACGCAGTATTTT.

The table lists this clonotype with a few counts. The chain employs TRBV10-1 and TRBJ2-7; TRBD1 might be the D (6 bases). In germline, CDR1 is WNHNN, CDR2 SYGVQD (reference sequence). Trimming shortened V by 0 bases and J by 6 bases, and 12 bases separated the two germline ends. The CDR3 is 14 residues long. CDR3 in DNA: TGCGCCAGCAGTGAGTCGCCCGGACAGAGCGAGCAGTACTTC. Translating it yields CASSESPGQSEQYF.

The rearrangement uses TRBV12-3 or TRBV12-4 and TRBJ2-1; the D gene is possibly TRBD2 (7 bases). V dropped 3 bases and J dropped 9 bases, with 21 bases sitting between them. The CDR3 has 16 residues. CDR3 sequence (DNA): TGTGCCAGCAGTTTGCGCGGGGGCGCCAAATTTGCTGAGCAGTTCTTC. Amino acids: CASSLRGGAKFAEQFF.

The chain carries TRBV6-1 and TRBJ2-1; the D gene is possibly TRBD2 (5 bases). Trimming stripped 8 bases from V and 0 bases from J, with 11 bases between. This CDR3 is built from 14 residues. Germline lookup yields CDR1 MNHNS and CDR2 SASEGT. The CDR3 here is CASVARASYNEQFF. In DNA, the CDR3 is TGTGCCAGCGTAGCGAGAGCCTCCTACAATGAGCAGTTCTTC.

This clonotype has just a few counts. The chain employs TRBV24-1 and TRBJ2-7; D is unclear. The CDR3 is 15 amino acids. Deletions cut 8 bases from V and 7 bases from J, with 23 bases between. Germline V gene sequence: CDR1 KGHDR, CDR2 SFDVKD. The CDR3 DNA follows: TGTGCCACCACCCGCCTTAGCATCGGCCCACAGGAGCAGTACTTC. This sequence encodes CATTRLSIGPQEQYF.

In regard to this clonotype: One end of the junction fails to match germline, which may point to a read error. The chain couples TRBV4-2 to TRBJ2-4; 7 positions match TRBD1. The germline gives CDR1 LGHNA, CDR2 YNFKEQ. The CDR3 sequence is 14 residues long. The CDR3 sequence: CASSSAGGRGLHYF. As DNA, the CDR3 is TGTGCCAGCAGCTCTGCAGGGGGAAGGGGCCTTCACTACTTC.

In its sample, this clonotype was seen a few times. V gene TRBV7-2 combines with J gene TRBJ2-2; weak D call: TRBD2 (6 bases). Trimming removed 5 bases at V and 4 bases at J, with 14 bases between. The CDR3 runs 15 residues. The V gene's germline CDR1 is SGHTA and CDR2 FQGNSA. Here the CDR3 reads CASSPRTEGTGELFF. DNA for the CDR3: TGTGCCAGCAGCCCTAGGACGGAGGGCACCGGGGAGCTGTTTTTT.

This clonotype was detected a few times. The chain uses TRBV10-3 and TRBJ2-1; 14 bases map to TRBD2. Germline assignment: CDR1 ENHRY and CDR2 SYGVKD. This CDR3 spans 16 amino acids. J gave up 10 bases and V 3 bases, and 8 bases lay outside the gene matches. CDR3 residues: CAISDPGLAGAGEQFF. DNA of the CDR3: TGTGCCATCAGTGACCCGGGACTAGCGGGAGCAGGAGAGCAGTTCTTC.

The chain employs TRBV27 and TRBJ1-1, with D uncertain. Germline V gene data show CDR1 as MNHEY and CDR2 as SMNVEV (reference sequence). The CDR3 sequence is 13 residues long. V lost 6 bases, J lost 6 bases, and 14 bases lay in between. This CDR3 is CASRDSGLPEAFF. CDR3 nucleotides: TGTGCCAGCAGGGATTCAGGATTACCTGAAGCTTTCTTT.

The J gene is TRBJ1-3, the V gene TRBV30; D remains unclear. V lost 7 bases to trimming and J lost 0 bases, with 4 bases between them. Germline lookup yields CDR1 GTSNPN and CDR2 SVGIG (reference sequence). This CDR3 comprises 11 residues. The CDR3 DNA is TGTGCCTATTACTCTGGAAACACCATATATTTT. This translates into CAYYSGNTIYF.

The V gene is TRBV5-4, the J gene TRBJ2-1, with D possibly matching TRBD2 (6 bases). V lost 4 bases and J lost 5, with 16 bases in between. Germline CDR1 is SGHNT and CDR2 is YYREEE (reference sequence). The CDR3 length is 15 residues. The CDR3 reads CASSTTIIADNEQFF. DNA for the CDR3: TGTGCCAGCAGCACCACCATCATAGCGGACAATGAGCAGTTCTTC.

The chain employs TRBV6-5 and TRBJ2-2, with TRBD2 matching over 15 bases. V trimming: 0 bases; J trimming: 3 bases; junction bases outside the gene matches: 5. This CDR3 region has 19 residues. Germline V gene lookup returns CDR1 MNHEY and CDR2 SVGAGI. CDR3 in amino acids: CASSYSGGLAGGDTGELFF. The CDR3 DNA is TGTGCCAGCAGTTACTCGGGGGGACTAGCGGGGGGAGACACCGGGGAGCTGTTTTTT.